This passage covers 26 T cell receptor beta chains from one sample sequenced in a study of shared clonotypes between healthy human individuals. Sequenced by immunoSEQ multiplex PCR; TCRdb stores in-frame clones only, minus some. Among about a million clones listed, about 80% were seen once. Sequences were obtained from memory CD4+ T cells from PBMCs. Subset denoted: CD45RA-negative fraction. The receptor set was obtained from a man aged 18 to 35 in good health. Some clones in this sample may be carry-over from other donors' samples.

The chain uses TRBV7-3 and TRBJ2-7; a weak D match, TRBD2 (6 bases). Looked up from germline, CDR1 is SGHTA and CDR2 is FQGTGA. V was clipped by 1 base and J by 5 bases, with 12 bases between them. CDR3 length equals 14 residues. The CDR3 sequence is CASSLMGGLDEQYF. DNA for the CDR3: TGTGCCAGCAGCTTAATGGGGGGTCTTGACGAGCAGTACTTC. Full variable domain (outside the CDR3, taken from reference TRBV7-3 and TRBJ2-7): GAGVSQTPSNKVTEKGKYVELRCDPISGHTALYWYRQSLGQGPEFLIYFQGTGAADDSGLPNDRFFAVRPEGSVSTLKIQRTERGDSAVYLCASSLMGGLDEQYFGPGTRLTVT.

The rearrangement links TRBV10-3 to TRBJ2-1; 13 nucleotides agree with TRBD2. Germline loops: CDR1 ENHRY, CDR2 SYGVKD. V gave up 6 bases and J gave up 6 bases; unmatched junction bases: 5. CDR3 length: 15 residues. This chain's CDR3 is CAISLGLAGPNEQFF. CDR3 sequence (DNA): TGTGCCATCAGCTTGGGACTAGCGGGGCCCAATGAGCAGTTCTTC.

This chain links TRBV9 with TRBJ1-1; D gene unclear. V was shortened by 4 bases and J by 1 base, with 14 bases between the two germline ends. The germline V gene encodes CDR1 SGDLS and CDR2 YYNGEE. The CDR3 has 15 amino acids. The CDR3 DNA sequence: TGTGCCAGCAGCCCAGACATAGTCCCGAACACTGAAGCTTTCTTT. It is translated as CASSPDIVPNTEAFF.

The CDR3 spells CASSDRSSGNTIYF. The CDR3 DNA is TGTGCCAGTAGTGACCGAAGCTCTGGAAACACCATATATTTT. The V gene is TRBV19, the J gene TRBJ1-3; no clear D gene. The CDR3 loop spans 14 amino acids. Germline loops: CDR1 LNHDA, CDR2 SQIVND (reference sequence). V lost 5 bases, J lost 0 bases, and 8 bases lay in between.

This chain links TRBV2 with TRBJ2-1, with D perhaps TRBD2 (5 bases). Trimming took 6 bases from V and 7 from J, leaving 16 bases between them. Germline V lookup: CDR1 SNHLY, CDR2 FYNNEI. The CDR3 contains 14 residues. This CDR3 is CASRVAPFWNEQFF. CDR3 coding DNA: TGTGCCAGCAGGGTAGCGCCTTTTTGGAATGAGCAGTTCTTC.

The genes are TRBV9 and TRBJ2-5; D unresolved. The CDR3 has 14 amino acids. V lost 4 bases and J 1 base, leaving 11 bases between the germline ends. CDR1 is SGDLS, CDR2 YYNGEE, per germline. The CDR3 protein is CASSLGRVQETQYF. CDR3 sequence (DNA): TGTGCCAGCAGCCTCGGACGGGTCCAAGAGACCCAGTACTTC.

This clone was picked up a small number of times. The V gene is TRBV30, the J gene TRBJ1-5, with a tentative D call TRBD1 (5 bases). V was pared by 2 bases and J by 4 bases, with 15 bases between. The CDR3 extends over 15 amino acids. The germline V gene has CDR1 GTSNPN and CDR2 SVGIG (reference sequence). The DNA for the CDR3 is TGTGCCTGGAGTTTGGGGGGAGGGGTGAATCAGCCCCAGCATTTT. Its translation is CAWSLGGGVNQPQHF.

This chain joins TRBV25-1 and TRBJ2-5, with D unclear. Between the trimmed V and J ends, which lost 1 base and 0 bases, there was a span of 9 bases. Germline lookup yields CDR1 MGHDK and CDR2 SYGVNS. The CDR3 spans 15 residues. The CDR3 region is CASSESPPYQETQYF. In nucleotides, the CDR3 is TGTGCCAGCAGTGAATCCCCACCGTACCAAGAGACCCAGTACTTC.

Only one count was recorded for this clone. The chain employs TRBV5-1 and TRBJ2-6; D perhaps matches TRBD1 (6 bases). The germline gives CDR1 SGHRS, CDR2 YFSETQ. The CDR3 runs to 14 residues. Deletions cut 3 bases from V and 2 bases from J, with 6 bases between. CDR3 nucleotide sequence: TGCGCCAGCAGCTGGACAGCTGGGGCCAACGTCCTGACTTTC. It encodes CASSWTAGANVLTF.

Ten or more counts support this clone. This rearrangement joins TRBV5-4 to TRBJ2-1, with D tentatively TRBD1 (5 bases). Germline lookup yields CDR1 SGHNT and CDR2 YYREEE (reference sequence). There are 13 residues in the CDR3. V shed 1 base and J shed 8 bases, with 10 bases lying between them. The CDR3 DNA follows: TGTGCCAGCAGCTTGTGGCAGGGCTATGAGCAGTTCTTC. Its protein product is CASSLWQGYEQFF.

This sequence joins TRBV9 and TRBJ1-1; 7 bases agree with TRBD1. V trimming: 4 bases; J trimming: 1 base; junction bases outside the gene matches: 19. The CDR3 consists of 19 residues. The germline gives CDR1 SGDLS, CDR2 YYNGEE. The CDR3 DNA is TGTGCCAGCAGCACCAGCCGAGTACGGGACAGCCGACAGAACACTGAAGCTTTCTTT. This sequence encodes CASSTSRVRDSRQNTEAFF.

This clone was recorded at least ten times. The chain has TRBV29-1 and TRBJ1-3, with 7 positions matching TRBD1. J lost 2 bases, V lost 7 bases, and 14 bases had no gene match. CDR3 length: 16 residues. Germline-derived CDR1 and CDR2 are SQVTM and ANQGSEA. The DNA of the CDR3 is TGCAGCGCAGGGGGGTCATTTTTAAGGACTGGAAACACCATATATTTT. It yields the protein CSAGGSFLRTGNTIYF. Full variable domain (missing parts from reference TRBV29-1 and TRBJ1-3): SAVISQKPSRDICQRGTSLTIQCQVDSQVTMMFWYRQQPGQSLTLIATANQGSEATYESGFVIDKFPISRPNLTFSTLTVSNMSPEDSSIYLCSAGGSFLRTGNTIYFGEGSWLTVV.

CDR3 loop: CASSLAAGYGDIQYF. CDR3 coding DNA: TGTGCCAGCAGTTTGGCAGCAGGGTATGGGGACATTCAGTACTTC. This chain links TRBV27 with TRBJ2-4, with a weak D call TRBD1 (5 bases). V was shortened by 3 bases and J by 8 bases, with 17 bases between the two germline ends. Germline CDR1 MNHEY, CDR2 SMNVEV (reference sequence). This CDR3 is 15 amino acids long.

The chain has TRBV7-3 and TRBJ2-5, with a tentative D call TRBD1 (5 bases). The CDR3 spans 13 residues. The germline V gene encodes CDR1 SGHTA and CDR2 FQGTGA. Trimming took 5 bases from V and 1 from J, leaving 8 bases between them. The CDR3 DNA is TGTGCCAGCAGCCGCCAGGGCCAAGAGACCCAGTACTTC. Translation gives CASSRQGQETQYF.

J is TRBJ1-4 and V is TRBV15; a weak D match, TRBD1 (6 bases). Germline assignment: CDR1 LNHNV and CDR2 YYDKDF (reference sequence). The CDR3 extends over 17 amino acids. Trimming removed 1 base from V and 5 bases from J, with 17 bases in between. The CDR3 nucleotides are TGTGCCACCAGCAGAGGATGGGGGGGCGAGGAGAATGAAAAACTGTTTTTT. Protein sequence: CATSRGWGGEENEKLFF.

This clone was found a few times. The CDR3 nucleotides are TGTGCCAGCAGTTTGACAGGGGGCGGTGGAGCTTTCTTT. Translating gives CASSLTGGGGAFF. The chain links TRBV27 to TRBJ1-1; 10 bases agree with TRBD1. V lost 3 bases to trimming and J lost 10 bases; unmatched junction nucleotides: 5. From germline, CDR1 is MNHEY and CDR2 SMNVEV (reference sequence). There are 13 residues in the CDR3.

The V call is TRBV5-1, the J call TRBJ2-3; the match to TRBD2 covers 9 bases. This CDR3 region has 14 residues. Trimming at V came to 5 bases and at J to 14 bases, leaving 15 bases not matched to a gene. In germline, CDR1 is SGHRS, CDR2 YFSETQ. The CDR3 loop is CASSPLTSGLTPYF. CDR3 nucleotides: TGCGCCAGCAGTCCTTTGACTAGCGGCCTTACCCCGTATTTT.

The chain joins TRBV7-4 to TRBJ2-4; TRBD2 matches at 8 bases. J was trimmed by 0 bases and V by 5 bases; bases with no gene match: 9. CDR3 length: 17 residues. Germline assignment: CDR1 SGHVT and CDR2 SQSDAQ. The CDR3 reads CASSRTSGLLAKNIQYF. In nucleotides, the CDR3 is TGTGCCAGCAGCCGCACTAGCGGTCTTTTAGCCAAAAACATTCAGTACTTC.

This clone has a handful of counts. The chain combines TRBV4-1 with TRBJ2-7; 9 positions match TRBD1. The germline V gene has CDR1 MGHRA and CDR2 YSYEKL. Trimming at V came to 5 bases and at J to 5 bases, leaving 10 bases not matched to a gene. The CDR3 consists of 15 residues. The CDR3: CASSFRDRDINEQYF. In nucleotides, the CDR3 is TGCGCCAGCAGCTTCCGGGACAGGGATATTAACGAGCAGTACTTC.

V usage is TRBV2 and J usage is TRBJ2-5; D gene unclear. Per germline, CDR1 SNHLY and CDR2 FYNNEI. V dropped 6 bases and J dropped 6 bases, with 11 bases sitting between them. CDR3 length: 12 amino acids. CDR3 in amino acids: CASSPQDKTQYF. The CDR3 nucleotides read TGTGCCAGCAGCCCACAAGATAAGACCCAGTACTTC.

V gene TRBV19 combines with J gene TRBJ1-5, with D hard to call. This CDR3 is built from 18 residues. Trimming cost V 0 bases and J 0 bases, with 15 bases left between them. Looked up from germline, CDR1 is LNHDA and CDR2 is SQIVND (reference sequence). The CDR3 nucleotides are TGTGCCAGTAGTATAGATTTGTCGGTTGGAAATAGCAATCAGCCCCAGCATTTT. Amino acid sequence: CASSIDLSVGNSNQPQHF.

This clone was found a few times. The sample has other DNA sequences that encode this CDR3 too. This chain uses TRBV19 with TRBJ2-6; perhaps D is TRBD1 or TRBD2 (5 bases each). V gave up 6 bases and J gave up 0 bases, with 9 bases separating them. CDR1 LNHDA and CDR2 SQIVND come from the germline V gene (reference sequence). CDR3 length: 15 amino acids. CDR3 DNA: TGTGCCAGTAGACCGAGGGGCTCTGGGGCCAACGTCCTGACTTTC. Translating gives CASRPRGSGANVLTF.

V is TRBV2 and J is TRBJ2-5, with D possibly being TRBD2 (5 bases). Looked up from germline, CDR1 is SNHLY and CDR2 is FYNNEI. Trimming cost V 4 bases and J 3 bases, with 9 bases left between them. CDR3 length: 13 residues. The CDR3 DNA sequence: TGTGCCAGCAGTGGGCTAGCTGAAGAGACCCAGTACTTC. Its protein product is CASSGLAEETQYF.

This clone was recorded only once. The J gene is TRBJ2-7, the V gene TRBV27; 8 bases match TRBD2. With V trimmed by 3 bases and J by 8 bases, 6 bases remained unmatched. This CDR3 comprises 13 residues. Germline V gene data show CDR1 as MNHEY and CDR2 as SMNVEV (reference sequence). As DNA, the CDR3 is TGTGCCAGCAGTTTTCCCGGGGGGGGGAAGCAGTACTTC. Translation gives CASSFPGGGKQYF.

In regard to this clone: Different DNA sequences within this sample yield the same CDR3. This chain links TRBV5-1 with TRBJ2-7, with TRBD1 matching 8 bases. The CDR3 contains 12 residues. Germline V lookup: CDR1 SGHRS, CDR2 YFSETQ. V was clipped by 4 bases and J by 5 bases; unmatched bases: 2. The CDR3 region is CASSLDRDEQYF. CDR3 in DNA: TGCGCCAGCAGCCTGGACAGGGACGAGCAGTACTTC.

Worth noting for this clone: The sample carries other DNA sequences with the same CDR3. The rearrangement joins TRBV18 to TRBJ2-7; D not certain. The germline V gene encodes CDR1 KGHSH and CDR2 LQKENI. This CDR3 comprises 12 residues. Trimming removed 3 bases from V and 1 base from J, with 4 bases in between. This CDR3 reads CASSPGSYEQYF. DNA of the CDR3: TGTGCCAGCTCACCCGGGTCCTACGAGCAGTACTTC.